This T cell receptor (beta chain) stems from a study of human versus mouse CDR3 diversity and MHC coevolution. Looking at the study overall: immunoSEQ was reported to reach one in 200,000 T cells sensitivity. Between roughly 0.6 x 10^7 and 1.8 x 10^7 valid reads came from each sample. Study-level findings and limits: By iCHAO1, human TCR beta clonotypes numbered some 1.5 million, the most.

Cells were CD45RO-negative CD62L-positive naive CD4 T cells sorted from PBMCs. Concerning this clone: Its antigen is still unknown.

The CDR3 is 14 residues long. From germline, CDR1 is WSHSY and CDR2 SAAADI. The germline V and J ends were trimmed by 0 bases and 4 bases, with 9 bases remaining between them. Clones were sequenced by immunoSEQ multiplex PCR, and TCRdb holds only the in-frame ones, with some missing. Altogether about 60,000 clones are present, around 94% being singletons, with the ten largest covering 18%. This rearrangement joins TRBV10-2 to TRBJ1-2; tentative D call: TRBD1 (5 bases). The sequenced material came from naive CD4+ T cells from blood. The subset was: CD45RO-negative CD62L-positive naive CD4 T cells. The sequence was obtained from a person in their sixties in good health. The DNA for the CDR3 is TGCGCCAGCAGTGAGTCGGGGCAGGGCTATGGCTACACCTTC. This gives the protein CASSESGQGYGYTF.